Following are 26 T cell receptor beta chains from one sample sequenced in a study of T cells in Graves' hyperthyroidism and ophthalmopathy (dated by TCRdb to between 2017 and 2020). The library was prepared using multiplex PCR. Sequenced using an Illumina HiSeq 2000. Amplification of TCR beta CDR3 regions was carried out from RNA transcripts. The TCR CDR3 was subjected to a first round of RT-PCR using the HTBI primer set and the Qiagen OneStep RT-PCR kit. The public reads were reanalyzed by TCRdb: fastp trimming at Q25, MiXCR alignment, in-frame beta chains only. All rows with the same CDR3 protein become a single entry with the most common DNA and genes. Counted in this sample were over 700,000 distinct CDR3 sequences; 18% of them appeared once. Over 15% of the sample belongs to the ten largest clones. Sequenced input: blood. Receptors were obtained from a woman between 50 and 59 years old with Graves' hyperthyroidism that later progressed to Graves' ophthalmopathy.

This clonotype has a handful of counts. The rearrangement uses TRBV6-1 and TRBJ2-3, with 8 bases identical to TRBD2. The CDR3 covers 15 residues. Germline trimming cut 3 bases from V and 1 base from J; bases unmatched to any gene: 3. The V gene's germline CDR1 is MNHNS and CDR2 SASEGT. As DNA, the CDR3 is TGTGCCAGCAGTGACGCGGGGGGCCGCACAGATACGCAGTATTTT. Amino acids: CASSDAGGRTDTQYF.

This chain uses TRBV3-1 with TRBJ1-5; unclear D gene. Germline loops: CDR1 LGHDT, CDR2 YNNKEL (reference sequence). Between the trimmed V and J ends, which lost 0 bases and 7 bases, there was a span of 10 bases. CDR3 size: 14 residues. In nucleotides, the CDR3 is TGTGCCAGCAGCCAAGATGTAGTCGGGCAGCCCCAGCATTTT. Its protein product is CASSQDVVGQPQHF.

The genes are TRBV6-1 and TRBJ2-3; D is perhaps TRBD2 (5 bases). Germline-derived CDR1 and CDR2 are MNHNS and SASEGT. Trimming left V 5 bases short and J 0 bases short, with 15 bases between. The CDR3 runs 16 residues. The CDR3 here is CASSRLSAASTDTQYF. The CDR3 DNA follows: TGTGCCAGCAGTCGCTTGTCAGCGGCCAGCACAGATACGCAGTATTTT.

This clonotype was seen only a few times. The chain recombines TRBV7-2 with TRBJ2-7, with D perhaps matching TRBD2 (6 bases). V was shortened by 2 bases and J by 3 bases, with 14 bases between the two germline ends. The CDR3 is 15 residues long. The germline V gene encodes CDR1 SGHTA and CDR2 FQGNSA. The CDR3 loop reads CASSLTPRDGYEQYF. In nucleotides, the CDR3 is TGTGCCAGCAGCTTAACCCCGCGGGACGGCTACGAGCAGTACTTC.

The rearrangement links TRBV20-1 to TRBJ1-2; TRBD1 might be the D (5 bases). Germline CDR1 is DFQATT and CDR2 is SNEGSKA (reference sequence). Trimming pared 5 bases from V and 4 bases from J, leaving 11 bases between. The CDR3 contains 12 residues. CDR3 sequence (DNA): TGCAGTGCTCCGACAGTCCTCTATGGCTACACCTTC. Residues: CSAPTVLYGYTF.

This clonotype appeared many times. The rearrangement uses TRBV6-1 and TRBJ1-5; 10 nucleotides line up with TRBD1. Germline values: CDR1 MNHNS, CDR2 SASEGT. This CDR3 has 15 amino acids. V was clipped by 5 bases and J by 7 bases; unmatched bases: 8. The CDR3 DNA is TGTGCCAGCAGTCGACAGGGGGCACAGGGACAGCCCCAGCATTTT. Translation gives CASSRQGAQGQPQHF.

This clonotype was observed a handful of times. This sequence joins TRBV12-3 or TRBV12-4 and TRBJ2-5; a possible D gene is TRBD2 (7 bases). CDR3 length equals 14 residues. V was shortened by 4 bases and J by 4 bases, with 13 bases between the two germline ends. This CDR3 reads CASSWGGWGETQYF. CDR3 in DNA: TGTGCCAGCAGTTGGGGGGGCTGGGGAGAGACCCAGTACTTC.

This clonotype has more than one count but fewer than ten. The CDR3 here is CASSERQGDYGYTF. The CDR3 region has the DNA TGTGCCAGCTCAGAGAGACAGGGGGACTATGGCTACACCTTC. The chain couples TRBV18 to TRBJ1-2, with TRBD1 matching 9 bases. Germline values: CDR1 KGHSH, CDR2 LQKENI. The CDR3 runs 14 residues. V gave up 5 bases and J gave up 3 bases; unmatched junction bases: 4.

This clonotype was counted only a few times. The J gene is TRBJ2-3, the V gene TRBV24-1, with TRBD2 matching over 7 bases. This CDR3 spans 16 amino acids. J lost 0 bases, V lost 9 bases, and 11 bases had no gene match. Germline V CDR1 and CDR2: KGHDR, SFDVKD. This CDR3 is CATAAGGGGSTDTQYF. Written as DNA, the CDR3 is TGTGCCACCGCGGCCGGCGGGGGAGGTAGCACAGATACGCAGTATTTT.

This clonotype was picked up many times. The rearrangement uses TRBV20-1 and TRBJ1-2; D call uncertain. Trimming removed 3 bases from V and 4 bases from J, with 9 bases in between. There are 12 residues in the CDR3. CDR1 and CDR2 from the germline V gene are DFQATT and SNEGSKA (reference sequence). The CDR3 reads CSASLASYGYTF. The CDR3 coding sequence is TGCAGTGCTAGTCTGGCTAGCTATGGCTACACCTTC.

This clonotype was counted ten times or more. The chain is built from TRBV20-1 and TRBJ2-7, with 9 bases that match TRBD1. The CDR3 contains 12 residues. Germline loops: CDR1 DFQATT, CDR2 SNEGSKA (reference sequence). After removal of 5 bases from V and 5 bases from J, the junction contained 4 bases not matched to a gene. The DNA of the CDR3 is TGCAGTGCTCGGACAGGGGCCCACGAGCAGTACTTC. It is translated as CSARTGAHEQYF.

Many counts were recorded for this clonotype. The rearrangement links TRBV12-3 or TRBV12-4 to TRBJ1-5; no reliable D call. Between the trimmed V and J ends, which lost 2 bases and 11 bases, there was a span of 16 bases. The CDR3 sequence is 14 residues long. CDR3 protein: CASSLKRGNGAQHF. The CDR3 DNA reads TGTGCCAGCAGTTTAAAGCGGGGTAACGGGGCCCAGCATTTT.

The J gene is TRBJ1-2, the V gene TRBV5-1; unclear D gene. The germline V and J ends were trimmed by 4 bases and 4 bases, with 11 bases remaining between them. Germline V gives CDR1 SGHRS, CDR2 YFSETQ. The CDR3 is 13 residues long. The CDR3 DNA reads TGCGCCAGCAGCCAGGACGGAACCTATGGCTACACCTTC. It is translated as CASSQDGTYGYTF.

The DNA for the CDR3 is TGTGCCAGCAGTTCTGAGACAAACTACGAGCAGTACTTC. This encodes CASSSETNYEQYF. The chain links TRBV27 to TRBJ2-7; D is uncertain. Germline lookup yields CDR1 MNHEY and CDR2 SMNVEV (reference sequence). This CDR3 has 13 amino acids. V lost 4 bases, J lost 3 bases, and 10 bases lay in between.

The chain couples TRBV11-2 to TRBJ1-1; TRBD1 is a possible D gene (6 bases). The CDR3 sequence is 13 residues long. From germline, CDR1 is SGHAT and CDR2 FQNNGV. V lost 5 bases, J lost 8 bases, and 15 bases lay in between. The CDR3 region has the DNA TGTGCCAGCAGCATTCGGACAGTCGGAGAAGCTTTCTTT. It yields the protein CASSIRTVGEAFF.

The rearrangement uses TRBV5-1 and TRBJ2-5; D call uncertain. CDR3 length: 14 amino acids. Deletions cut 2 bases from V and 3 bases from J, with 11 bases between. Germline lookup yields CDR1 SGHRS and CDR2 YFSETQ. CDR3 sequence reads: CASSFLSPEETQYF. DNA of the CDR3: TGCGCCAGCAGCTTTTTGTCCCCCGAAGAGACCCAGTACTTC.

The chain joins TRBV30 to TRBJ2-2, with a tentative D call TRBD1 (6 bases). The CDR3 length is 14 residues. CDR1 is GTSNPN, CDR2 SVGIG, per germline (reference sequence). Deletions cut 5 bases from V and 2 bases from J, with 12 bases between. The CDR3: CAWGRDINTGELFF. CDR3 in DNA: TGTGCCTGGGGCCGGGACATAAACACCGGGGAGCTGTTTTTT.

The rearrangement uses TRBV7-9 and TRBJ2-2; 9 bases match TRBD1. The CDR3 consists of 16 residues. Germline V gene sequence: CDR1 SEHNR, CDR2 FQNEAQ (reference sequence). V dropped 7 bases and J dropped 5; count of bases not matched to a gene: 11. The CDR3 sequence is CASIGEGTGTTGELFF. The CDR3 bases are TGTGCCAGCATCGGAGAAGGGACAGGGACGACCGGGGAGCTGTTTTTT.

The chain uses TRBV5-1 and TRBJ2-1; TRBD2 aligns across 9 bases. This CDR3 contains 16 residues. CDR1 is SGHRS and CDR2 is YFSETQ in the germline V gene. V lost 4 bases to trimming and J lost 6 bases; unmatched junction nucleotides: 11. CDR3 nucleotides: TGCGCCAGCAGCAACTTGCGGGGGGGCCTTTCCAATGAGCAGTTCTTC. Translating gives CASSNLRGGLSNEQFF.

This clonotype was counted ten times or more. V gene TRBV20-1 combines with J gene TRBJ2-3, with 9 bases lining up with TRBD1. Germline CDR1 and CDR2: DFQATT and SNEGSKA (reference sequence). After removal of 3 bases from V and 6 bases from J, the junction contained 7 bases not matched to a gene. This CDR3 has 14 residues. Written as DNA, the CDR3 is TGCAGTGCTAGTTGGACAGGGGATTGGGATACGCAGTATTTT. Residues: CSASWTGDWDTQYF.

The sample holds many counts of this clonotype. This sequence joins TRBV12-3 or TRBV12-4 and TRBJ2-1, with TRBD2 identical over 10 bases. This CDR3 contains 12 residues. With 7 bases clipped from V and 10 bases from J, the junction kept 4 bases outside the gene matches. CDR3 in amino acids: CASTVLAGEQFF. CDR3 in DNA: TGTGCCAGCACCGTACTAGCGGGGGAGCAGTTCTTC.

The chain couples TRBV24-1 to TRBJ2-3; possible D gene TRBD2, 5 bases. The length of the CDR3 is 14 residues. Germline V gene lookup returns CDR1 KGHDR and CDR2 SFDVKD. The V gene lost 6 bases and the J gene lost 2 bases, with 11 bases spanning the gap. The CDR3 loop reads CATSSGISTDTQYF. In DNA form, the CDR3 reads TGTGCCACCAGTTCCGGGATTTCCACAGATACGCAGTATTTT.

The V gene is TRBV19, the J gene TRBJ2-1; D is possibly TRBD2 (5 bases). The V end lost 0 bases, the J end lost 3 bases, and 21 bases lay between the germline ends. Germline V gene sequence: CDR1 LNHDA, CDR2 SQIVND (reference sequence). This CDR3 is built from 19 residues. The CDR3 is CASSIDRTPGPNHYNEQFF. CDR3 sequence (DNA): TGTGCCAGTAGTATAGATCGGACTCCTGGGCCGAACCACTACAATGAGCAGTTCTTC.

V is TRBV5-1 and J is TRBJ2-2, with 8 nucleotides matching TRBD1. Germline V gives CDR1 SGHRS, CDR2 YFSETQ. The ends lost 5 bases at V and 4 bases at J; junction bases unmatched: 7. The CDR3 extends over 15 amino acids. The CDR3 DNA reads TGCGCCAGCAGTAACGGACAGGGAGCCACCGGGGAGCTGTTTTTT. Translation: CASSNGQGATGELFF.

Ten or more counts support this clonotype. The chain employs TRBV7-3 and TRBJ2-4, with a possible D match to TRBD1 (6 bases). This CDR3 has 17 residues. Trimming left V 2 bases short and J 3 bases short, with 17 bases between. Germline CDR1 and CDR2: SGHTA and FQGTGA. CDR3 coding DNA: TGTGCCAGCAGCTTAGGAAAGGCAGGGGAGAGCAAAAACATTCAGTACTTC. This translates into CASSLGKAGESKNIQYF.

This clonotype was counted many times. V usage is TRBV5-1 and J usage is TRBJ2-2; 8 bases line up with TRBD1. CDR3 size: 15 residues. The V gene's germline CDR1 is SGHRS and CDR2 YFSETQ. Trimming at V came to 4 bases and at J to 4 bases, leaving 6 bases not matched to a gene. CDR3 region: CASSRGQGGTGELFF. Written as DNA, the CDR3 is TGCGCCAGCAGCCGAGGACAGGGCGGCACCGGGGAGCTGTTTTTT.